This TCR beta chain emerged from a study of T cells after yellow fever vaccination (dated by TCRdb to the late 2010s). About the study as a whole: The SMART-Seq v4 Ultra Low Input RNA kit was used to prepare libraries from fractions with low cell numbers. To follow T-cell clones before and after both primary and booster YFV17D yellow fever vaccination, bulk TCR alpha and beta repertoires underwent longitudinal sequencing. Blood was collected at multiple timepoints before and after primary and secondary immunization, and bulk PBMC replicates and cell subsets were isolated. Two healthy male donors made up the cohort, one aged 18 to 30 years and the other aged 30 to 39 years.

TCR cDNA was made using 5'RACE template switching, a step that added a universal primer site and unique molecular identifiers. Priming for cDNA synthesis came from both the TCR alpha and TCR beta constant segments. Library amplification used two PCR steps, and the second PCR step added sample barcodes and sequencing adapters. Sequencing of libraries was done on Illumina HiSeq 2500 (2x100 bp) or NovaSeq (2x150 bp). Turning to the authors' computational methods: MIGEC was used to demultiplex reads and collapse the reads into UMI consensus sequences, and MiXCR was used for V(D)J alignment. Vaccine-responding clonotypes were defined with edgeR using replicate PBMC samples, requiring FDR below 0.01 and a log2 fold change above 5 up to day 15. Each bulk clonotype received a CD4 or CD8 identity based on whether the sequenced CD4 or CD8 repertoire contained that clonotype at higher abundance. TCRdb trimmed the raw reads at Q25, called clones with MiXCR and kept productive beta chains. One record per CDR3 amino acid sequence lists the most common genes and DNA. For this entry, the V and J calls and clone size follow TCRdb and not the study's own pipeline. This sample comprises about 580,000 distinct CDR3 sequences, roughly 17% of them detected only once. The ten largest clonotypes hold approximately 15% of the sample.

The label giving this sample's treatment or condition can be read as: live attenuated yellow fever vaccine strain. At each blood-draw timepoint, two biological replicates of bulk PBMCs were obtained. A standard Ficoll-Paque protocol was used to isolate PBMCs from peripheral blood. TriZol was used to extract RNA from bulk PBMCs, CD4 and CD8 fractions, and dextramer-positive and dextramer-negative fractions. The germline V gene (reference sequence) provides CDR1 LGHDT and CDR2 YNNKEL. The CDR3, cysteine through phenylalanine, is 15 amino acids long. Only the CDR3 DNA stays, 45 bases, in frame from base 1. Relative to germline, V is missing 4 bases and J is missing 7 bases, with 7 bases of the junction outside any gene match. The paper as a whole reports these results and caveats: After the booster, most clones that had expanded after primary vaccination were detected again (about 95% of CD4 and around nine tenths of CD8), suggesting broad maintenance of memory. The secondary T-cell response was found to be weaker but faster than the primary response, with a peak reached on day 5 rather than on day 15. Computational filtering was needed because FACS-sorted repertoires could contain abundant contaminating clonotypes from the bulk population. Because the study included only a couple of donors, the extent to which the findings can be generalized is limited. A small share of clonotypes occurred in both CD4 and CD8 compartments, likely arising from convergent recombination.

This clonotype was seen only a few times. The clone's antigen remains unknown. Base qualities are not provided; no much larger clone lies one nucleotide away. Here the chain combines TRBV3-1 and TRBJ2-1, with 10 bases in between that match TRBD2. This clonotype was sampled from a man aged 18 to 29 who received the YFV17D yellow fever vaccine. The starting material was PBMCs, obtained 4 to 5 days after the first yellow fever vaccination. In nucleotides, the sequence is TGTGCCAGCAGCCCGAGCGGGGGGGCCTTAAATGAGCAGTTCTTC. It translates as CASSPSGGALNEQFF.